The 25 T cell receptor beta chains in this list originate from one sample, sequenced in a study of blood T cell repertoires in COVID-19. Method: immunoSEQ multiplex PCR; TCRdb's copy keeps in-frame clones and lacks some. The sample shows around 140,000 clones, 65% to 85% of them seen only once. The specimen was peripheral blood. Every receptor here comes from a woman aged 55 to 70 with acute or convalescent COVID-19.

The chain combines TRBV10-3 with TRBJ1-6, with D unresolved. CDR1 is ENHRY and CDR2 is SYGVKD in the germline V gene. V dropped 3 bases and J dropped 8 bases, with 5 bases sitting between them. The CDR3 totals 12 residues. The CDR3 region is CAISEQYSPLHF. DNA of the CDR3: TGTGCCATCAGTGAACAGTATTCACCCCTCCACTTT.

The rearrangement links TRBV24-1 to TRBJ2-5, with D possibly being TRBD2 (6 bases). V was pared by 5 bases and J by 0 bases, with 9 bases between. CDR3 length: 14 amino acids. Germline V lookup: CDR1 KGHDR, CDR2 SFDVKD. The CDR3 loop reads CATSARDYQETQYF. The CDR3 nucleotides read TGTGCCACCAGTGCACGGGACTACCAAGAGACCCAGTACTTC.

The chain combines TRBV27 with TRBJ1-6; TRBD1 is a possible D gene (5 bases). CDR1 and CDR2 from the germline V gene are MNHEY and SMNVEV (reference sequence). With 7 bases removed from V and 10 bases from J, the gap between germline ends came to 20 bases. The CDR3 runs to 15 residues. Written as DNA, the CDR3 is TGTGCCAGCATCCCTCCCGGAAGTAACAGGTCACCCCTCCACTTT. Encoded protein: CASIPPGSNRSPLHF.

V gene TRBV28 combines with J gene TRBJ2-1; 10 nucleotides match TRBD2. The V segment lost 6 bases and the J segment 7 bases; nucleotides outside the gene matches: 18. Germline V gene sequence: CDR1 MDHEN, CDR2 SYDVKM. CDR3 length equals 18 residues. The CDR3 protein is CASSKAGGRRSFLNEQFF. In DNA form, the CDR3 reads TGTGCCAGCAGCAAAGCGGGAGGGCGCCGCTCCTTTCTTAATGAGCAGTTCTTC.

This clone was seen a single time. The V call is TRBV29-1, the J call TRBJ2-2, with D perhaps TRBD2 (6 bases). The V gene lost 4 bases and the J gene lost 7 bases, with 13 bases spanning the gap. Germline V gene lookup returns CDR1 SQVTM and CDR2 ANQGSEA. The CDR3 consists of 13 residues. The DNA for the CDR3 is TGCAGCGTTGGGACTAACACTCTCGGGGAGCTGTTTTTT. Protein sequence: CSVGTNTLGELFF.

The chain combines TRBV28 with TRBJ1-2; the D gene is possibly TRBD1 (6 bases). In germline, CDR1 is MDHEN, CDR2 SYDVKM. The CDR3 extends over 14 amino acids. The V and J ends lost 7 bases and 5 bases respectively, with 17 bases between them. CDR3 in amino acids: CASKSIGGPYGYTF. The CDR3, as DNA: TGTGCCAGCAAAAGCATCGGGGGGCCTTATGGCTACACCTTC.

V usage is TRBV2 and J usage is TRBJ2-7; D is undetermined. The CDR3 extends over 12 amino acids. Between the trimmed V and J ends, which lost 7 bases and 2 bases, there was a span of 9 bases. The germline gives CDR1 SNHLY, CDR2 FYNNEI. CDR3 coding DNA: TGTGCCAGCACCCCCGAGACCTACGAGCAGTACTTC. Its protein is CASTPETYEQYF.

This clone showed up just once. The chain employs TRBV12-5 and TRBJ2-3; D is possibly TRBD1 (6 bases). Germline V gene lookup returns CDR1 LGHNT and CDR2 FRNRAP. V was trimmed by 7 bases and J by 6 bases, leaving 11 bases between them. This CDR3 region has 12 residues. The CDR3 region is CASAKQGDTQYF. The CDR3 DNA is TGTGCTAGTGCTAAGCAGGGGGATACGCAGTATTTT.

The chain employs TRBV3-1 (or the pseudogene TRBV3-2) and TRBJ2-7; TRBD2 is a possible D gene (5 bases). V lost 3 bases and J lost 7, with 10 bases in between. CDR3 size: 12 residues. Germline V gene data show CDR1 as LGHDT and CDR2 as YNNKEL (reference sequence). CDR3 in amino acids: CASSHSRGEQYF. The CDR3 DNA reads TGTGCCAGCAGCCACAGCCGAGGGGAGCAGTACTTC.

V gene TRBV30 combines with J gene TRBJ1-5, with a tentative D call TRBD1 (5 bases). The germline V and J ends were trimmed by 3 bases and 9 bases, with 15 bases remaining between them. CDR1 is GTSNPN, CDR2 SVGIG, per germline (reference sequence). The CDR3 extends over 13 amino acids. The CDR3 region has the DNA TGTGCCTGGAGCGCGGGGATGGGGGGGCCCCAGCATTTT. Its translation: CAWSAGMGGPQHF.

The chain recombines TRBV30 with TRBJ2-7; 9 bases fit TRBD2. V shed 2 bases, J shed 12 bases, and the junction held 20 bases outside the gene matches. Germline V gene sequence: CDR1 GTSNPN, CDR2 SVGIG (reference sequence). The CDR3 has 16 amino acids. As DNA, the CDR3 is TGTGCCTGGAGTAGGGGGCGGGAGGGCCTTAAGTCTCTGTTGTACTTC. Protein: CAWSRGREGLKSLLYF.

This chain joins TRBV4-2 and TRBJ2-5; D remains ambiguous. This CDR3 is 13 amino acids long. Germline V lookup: CDR1 LGHNA, CDR2 YNFKEQ. V was shortened by 0 bases and J by 5 bases, with 7 bases between the two germline ends. The CDR3 DNA reads TGTGCCAGCAGCCAAGAAGCGAGGGAGACCCAGTACTTC. The encoded protein is CASSQEARETQYF.

This clone showed up just once. The rearrangement uses TRBV28 and TRBJ2-3, with a tentative D call TRBD2 (6 bases). V was trimmed by 7 bases and J by 3 bases, leaving 14 bases between them. The CDR3 consists of 14 residues. CDR1 is MDHEN and CDR2 is SYDVKM in the germline V gene. CDR3 region: CASMYGSRTDTQYF. CDR3 bases: TGTGCCAGCATGTACGGGAGTCGTACAGATACGCAGTATTTT.

The chain has TRBV11-3 and TRBJ2-1; 9 bases align to TRBD2. Germline CDR1 and CDR2: SGHNT and YENEEA. The CDR3 loop spans 15 amino acids. The junction had 2 bases not matched to a gene; V was cut back by 0 bases and J by 5 bases. DNA of the CDR3: TGTGCCAGCAGCTTAGAGCGGGAGGGCCACAATGAGCAGTTCTTC. It translates to CASSLEREGHNEQFF. Based on the CDR3 plus reference TRBV11-3 and TRBJ2-1, the full variable domain is EAGVVQSPRYKIIEKKQPVAFWCNPISGHNTLYWYLQNLGQGPELLIRYENEEAVDDSQLPKDRFSAERLKGVDSTLKIQPAELGDSAVYLCASSLEREGHNEQFFGPGTRLTVL.

The chain combines TRBV5-1 with TRBJ1-1, with a tentative D call TRBD1 (6 bases). Trimming took 3 bases from V and 8 from J, leaving 17 bases between them. CDR3 length: 14 residues. Germline V gene lookup returns CDR1 SGHRS and CDR2 YFSETQ. The CDR3 is CASSSGGSTGEAFF. CDR3 coding DNA: TGCGCCAGCAGCTCGGGTGGGTCAACAGGGGAAGCTTTCTTT.

The J gene is TRBJ2-1, the V gene TRBV29-1, with TRBD2 matching 9 bases. The J segment lost 1 base and the V segment lost 6 bases, leaving 10 bases of the junction unmatched. The germline V gene has CDR1 SQVTM and CDR2 ANQGSEA. CDR3 size: 16 residues. The CDR3 protein is CSVTLGAGGSYNEQFF. For the CDR3, the DNA is TGCAGCGTCACCTTAGGAGCGGGAGGTTCCTACAATGAGCAGTTCTTC.

This chain uses TRBV19 with TRBJ1-5; no definite D call. The germline V gene encodes CDR1 LNHDA and CDR2 SQIVND (reference sequence). This CDR3 is 14 amino acids long. Trimming removed 1 base from V and 9 bases from J, with 13 bases in between. Here the CDR3 reads CASSIAKSPSPQHF. The CDR3 DNA sequence: TGTGCCAGTAGTATAGCTAAGTCCCCCTCGCCCCAGCATTTT. The variable domain in full, completed from reference TRBV19 and TRBJ1-5, reads DGGITQSPKYLFRKEGQNVTLSCEQNLNHDAMYWYRQDPGQGLRLIYYSQIVNDFQKGDIAEGYSVSREKKESFPLTVTSAQKNPTAFYLCASSIAKSPSPQHFGDGTRLSIL.

This clone has just one count. V and J are TRBV15 and TRBJ1-1; tentatively, D is TRBD1 (5 bases). Trimming removed 5 bases at V and 4 bases at J, with 11 bases between. Germline loops: CDR1 LNHNV, CDR2 YYDKDF (reference sequence). This CDR3 has 13 residues. The CDR3 nucleotides are TGTGCCACCAGCGGCGCAGGGTCCACTGAAGCTTTCTTT. It yields the protein CATSGAGSTEAFF.

The chain carries TRBV5-5 and TRBJ1-5; TRBD1 aligns across 7 bases. V lost 3 bases and J lost 0; bases outside the gene matches: 6. The germline V gene has CDR1 SGHKS and CDR2 YYEKEE (reference sequence). The CDR3 is 16 residues long. The CDR3 protein is CASSSGQDYSNQPQHF. The CDR3 DNA reads as TGTGCCAGCAGCTCAGGACAGGACTATAGCAATCAGCCCCAGCATTTT.

This chain joins TRBV29-1 and TRBJ2-1; 7 bases line up with TRBD2. The length of the CDR3 is 15 residues. The ends lost 0 bases at V and 4 bases at J; junction bases unmatched: 6. Per the germline V gene, CDR1 is SQVTM and CDR2 is ANQGSEA. The CDR3 reads CSVEEVGLGYNEQFF. Written as DNA, the CDR3 is TGCAGCGTTGAAGAGGTCGGACTAGGGTACAATGAGCAGTTCTTC.

The rearrangement joins TRBV28 to TRBJ2-1; D is perhaps TRBD1 (6 bases). Germline CDR1 and CDR2: MDHEN and SYDVKM. The V and J ends lost 8 bases and 7 bases respectively, with 15 bases between them. This CDR3 comprises 13 residues. The CDR3 DNA is TGTGCCAGCTGCCTTTTGGGGGCGAATGAGCAGTTCTTC. It yields the protein CASCLLGANEQFF.

V usage is TRBV6-1 and J usage is TRBJ1-5; a weak D match, TRBD1 (5 bases). This CDR3 has 16 amino acids. Trimming shortened V by 0 bases and J by 9 bases, and 18 bases separated the two germline ends. Germline V gene lookup returns CDR1 MNHNS and CDR2 SASEGT. Written as DNA, the CDR3 is TGTGCCAGCAGTGAAGCAATAGAGTCGGTGGGGCGGCCCCAGCATTTT. It is translated as CASSEAIESVGRPQHF.

The chain is built from TRBV9 and TRBJ2-7, with a possible D match to TRBD1 (5 bases). Deletions cut 3 bases from V and 0 bases from J, with 7 bases between. Germline CDR1 and CDR2: SGDLS and YYNGEE. The CDR3 loop spans 13 amino acids. CDR3 bases: TGTGCCAGCAGCGCAGGGCCCTCCTACGAGCAGTACTTC. Translating it yields CASSAGPSYEQYF.

The rearrangement links TRBV24-1 to TRBJ1-1; D possibly corresponds to TRBD1 (5 bases). Deletions cut 8 bases from V and 4 bases from J, with 16 bases between. The CDR3 has 14 residues. Germline V CDR1 and CDR2: KGHDR, SFDVKD. The CDR3 DNA reads TGTGCCACCAAAGGGACCCCGGAGGGCACTGAAGCTTTCTTT. This sequence encodes CATKGTPEGTEAFF.

CDR3 sequence (DNA): TGCGCCAGCAGCGTCTGGGGGAGGGAGAACACTGAAGCTTTCTTT. This gives the protein CASSVWGRENTEAFF. J is TRBJ1-1 and V is TRBV5-1; TRBD1 is a possible D gene (5 bases). CDR3 size: 15 residues. V lost 4 bases and J lost 1, with 14 bases in between. Germline loops: CDR1 SGHRS, CDR2 YFSETQ.